This T cell receptor (beta chain) comes out of a study of T cell responses to AZD1222 COVID-19 vaccine. Overall study context: Pooled samples include second doses given at about 4 or 12 weeks. Findings and caveats of the study: Females outnumbered males among donors, who were mostly white British; clonal diversity was possibly underestimated.

Remarks on this clone: Its specificity is unknown.

Trimming cost V 0 bases and J 3 bases; bases outside gene matches: 5. The CDR3 consists of 16 residues. The germline CDR1 and CDR2 sequences are MNHNS and SASEGT. Profiled with immunoSEQ multiplex PCR; TCRdb holds only in-frame clones, not every one. The table includes more than 90,000 clones, 80% to 85% detected once. This sample comprised peripheral blood, obtained on day 0 of AZD1222 vaccination. The receptor was derived from an adult in good health. The chain is built from TRBV6-1 and TRBJ2-1; 7 bases line up with TRBD1. The DNA of the CDR3 is TGTGCCAGCAGTGAAGCTTTAGGGGGCATCTACAATGAGCAGTTCTTC. Protein product: CASSEALGGIYNEQFF.